These 29 T cell receptor beta chains were sequenced from one sample in a study of blood T cell repertoires in COVID-19. The protocol was immunoSEQ multiplex PCR, while the TCRdb copy is restricted to in-frame clones and leaves out a portion. The sample gives roughly 150,000 clones, around nine tenths of which show up once; about 5% is in the top ten. Material: peripheral blood. The source of these receptors is a human donor in a cohort sampled during active COVID-19.

This clone is labeled medium-sized. The V gene is TRBV9, the J gene TRBJ2-1; 13 bases line up with TRBD2. This CDR3 is built from 17 residues. Germline CDR1 reads SGDLS; CDR2 reads YYNGEE. Losses at the gene ends were 3 bases for V and 3 bases for J; bases not matched to a gene: 6. The CDR3 sequence: CASSAGTSGEHYNEQFF. In DNA, the CDR3 is TGTGCCAGCAGCGCAGGGACTAGCGGGGAGCACTACAATGAGCAGTTCTTC.

This chain joins TRBV27 and TRBJ1-5; D is undetermined. CDR1 MNHEY and CDR2 SMNVEV come from the germline V gene (reference sequence). CDR3 size: 9 residues. CDR3 in amino acids: CICNQPQHF. The CDR3 region has the DNA TGTATCTGCAATCAGCCCCAGCATTTT.

In DNA form, the CDR3 reads TGTGCCAGCAGCATCGAATGCGGGAGCTACGAGCAGTACTTC. Protein sequence: CASSIECGSYEQYF. This chain joins TRBV21-1 and TRBJ2-7; TRBD2, as called in the table, went unchecked against the DNA. TRBV21-1 is recorded as a pseudogene. The CDR3 loop spans 14 amino acids.

The V call is TRBV9, the J call TRBJ2-3; TRBD2 aligns across 9 bases. Germline V gene sequence: CDR1 SGDLS, CDR2 YYNGEE. J was trimmed by 0 bases and V by 3 bases; bases with no gene match: 11. This CDR3 is built from 18 residues. CDR3 DNA: TGTGCCAGCAGCGAGGCCCCGGGGCGGGGGGGAAGCACAGATACGCAGTATTTT. Its protein is CASSEAPGRGGSTDTQYF.

The rearrangement links TRBV5-1 to TRBJ1-5; 7 bases fit TRBD1. V gave up 0 bases and J gave up 7 bases; unmatched junction bases: 7. Germline V gene lookup returns CDR1 SGHRS and CDR2 YFSETQ. CDR3 length: 15 amino acids. CDR3 sequence (DNA): TGCGCCAGCAGCTTGGAGGCAGGGGGAAGACAGCCCCAGCATTTT. It is translated as CASSLEAGGRQPQHF.

This chain links TRBV5-4 with TRBJ1-3, with D possibly being TRBD1 (6 bases). The V and J ends lost 0 bases and 4 bases respectively, with 14 bases between them. The CDR3 consists of 16 residues. Germline V gene sequence: CDR1 SGHNT, CDR2 YYREEE (reference sequence). The CDR3 loop reads CASSLGGPGYGNTIYF. The DNA of the CDR3 is TGTGCCAGCAGCTTGGGGGGGCCGGGTTACGGAAACACCATATATTTT.

The chain couples TRBV9 to TRBJ2-3, with 14 bases identical to TRBD2. The CDR3 consists of 19 residues. Per the germline V gene, CDR1 is SGDLS and CDR2 is YYNGEE. V trimming: 0 bases; J trimming: 0 bases; junction bases outside the gene matches: 6. DNA for the CDR3: TGTGCCAGCAGCGTAGGGCTAGGACTAGCGGGAGGTAGCACAGATACGCAGTATTTT. Its protein product is CASSVGLGLAGGSTDTQYF.

This clone was observed once. The chain employs TRBV5-4 and TRBJ1-2, with 9 positions matching TRBD1. Germline V gene sequence: CDR1 SGHNT, CDR2 YYREEE (reference sequence). Trimming removed 5 bases from V and 3 bases from J; junction bases left unmatched: 11. The CDR3 is 16 amino acids. The CDR3 spells CASRRLIRDRDYGYTF. The CDR3 coding sequence is TGTGCCAGCAGACGTCTAATTCGGGACAGGGACTATGGCTACACCTTC.

The chain is built from TRBV11-3 and TRBJ2-5, with TRBD1 matching 9 bases. This CDR3 is 15 amino acids long. Germline-derived CDR1 and CDR2 are SGHNT and YENEEA. V lost 3 bases, J lost 5 bases, and 7 bases stayed unmatched. The DNA for the CDR3 is TGTGCCAGCAGCTTTGGACAGGGGCCCGGGGAGACCCAGTACTTC. Its translation: CASSFGQGPGETQYF.

The V gene is TRBV19, the J gene TRBJ1-6; TRBD1 matches at 9 bases. The CDR3 length is 13 residues. After removal of 7 bases from V and 8 bases from J, the junction contained 3 bases not matched to a gene. CDR1 is LNHDA, CDR2 SQIVND, per germline (reference sequence). CDR3 nucleotide sequence: TGTGCCAGTACGAGGACAGGGGATTCACCCCTCCACTTT. Translated: CASTRTGDSPLHF.

The J gene is TRBJ2-5, the V gene TRBV12-3 or TRBV12-4; possible D gene TRBD1, 5 bases. CDR3 length: 13 amino acids. Between the trimmed V and J ends, which lost 5 bases and 2 bases, there was a span of 9 bases. CDR3 residues: CASSRQMQETQYF. CDR3 nucleotide sequence: TGTGCCAGCAGTCGACAGATGCAAGAGACCCAGTACTTC.

DNA of the CDR3: TGTGCCACGGCTAGCGGGAGGGTCGGGGAGCTGTTTTTT. It codes for CATASGRVGELFF. The chain recombines TRBV19 with TRBJ2-2, with 12 bases aligning to TRBD2. This CDR3 is built from 13 residues. With V trimmed by 10 bases and J by 7 bases, 4 bases remained unmatched. Germline assignment: CDR1 LNHDA and CDR2 SQIVND (reference sequence). Full variable domain (remainder filled in from reference TRBV19 and TRBJ2-2): DGGITQSPKYLFRKEGQNVTLSCEQNLNHDAMYWYRQDPGQGLRLIYYSQIVNDFQKGDIAEGYSVSREKKESFPLTVTSAQKNPTAFYLCATASGRVGELFFGEGSRLTVL.

CDR3 coding DNA: TGCGCCAGCAGCCGGGGACAGGGGTCTGTTCGGGAGCAGTACTTC. It is translated as CASSRGQGSVREQYF. The chain couples TRBV5-1 to TRBJ2-7, with TRBD1 matching 10 bases. The junction had 11 bases not matched to a gene; V was cut back by 4 bases and J by 7 bases. Germline-derived CDR1 and CDR2 are SGHRS and YFSETQ. This CDR3 spans 15 amino acids. The whole variable domain, remainder taken from reference TRBV5-1 and TRBJ2-7, is KAGVTQTPRYLIKTRGQQVTLSCSPISGHRSVSWYQQTPGQGLQFLFEYFSETQRNKGNFPGRFSGRQFSNSRSEMNVSTLELGDSALYLCASSRGQGSVREQYFGPGTRLTVT.

This chain links TRBV6-6 with TRBJ1-4; D unclear. Looked up from germline, CDR1 is MNHNY and CDR2 is SVGAGI (reference sequence). Trimming cost V 2 bases and J 7 bases, with 11 bases left between them. CDR3 size: 14 residues. The CDR3 here is CASSYVGEREKLFF. CDR3 sequence (DNA): TGTGCCAGCAGTTACGTCGGGGAACGTGAAAAACTGTTTTTT.

The gene calls are TRBV7-9 and TRBJ2-1; D call uncertain. Between the trimmed V and J ends, which lost 5 bases and 1 base, there was a span of 6 bases. The germline V gene encodes CDR1 SEHNR and CDR2 FQNEAQ (reference sequence). This CDR3 contains 13 residues. CDR3 coding DNA: TGTGCCAGCAGCCTCCGTTCCTACAATGAGCAGTTCTTC. Residues: CASSLRSYNEQFF.

This chain links TRBV4-3 with TRBJ1-2; D gene uncertain. The germline V and J ends were trimmed by 0 bases and 3 bases, with 11 bases remaining between them. This CDR3 region has 15 residues. Germline assignment: CDR1 LGHNA and CDR2 YSLEER. The CDR3 reads CASSQEPSSDYGYTF. CDR3 in DNA: TGCGCCAGCAGCCAAGAACCGAGTAGCGACTATGGCTACACCTTC.

This clone was counted only a few times. The CDR3 region has the DNA TGTGCCAGCAGTGCTTTGGGGACTAGCGGGCGACGCAATGAGCAGTTCTTC. This gives the protein CASSALGTSGRRNEQFF. The chain carries TRBV2 and TRBJ2-1, with 12 bases aligning to TRBD2. In germline, CDR1 is SNHLY, CDR2 FYNNEI. Losses at the gene ends were 4 bases for V and 6 bases for J; bases not matched to a gene: 10. The CDR3 is 17 residues long.

This clone was detected only once. The V gene is TRBV7-3, the J gene TRBJ2-1; a possible D gene is TRBD2 (7 bases). V was clipped by 5 bases and J by 3 bases, with 23 bases between them. This CDR3 region has 18 residues. CDR1 is SGHTA, CDR2 FQGTGA, per germline. This CDR3 reads CASSLRGGLAGVYNEQFF. The CDR3 nucleotides read TGTGCCAGCAGCCTCAGGGGTGGGTTGGCGGGGGTCTACAATGAGCAGTTCTTC.

This clone was picked up a small number of times. The chain is built from TRBV25-1 and TRBJ2-7; 8 nucleotides align to TRBD1. This CDR3 region has 13 residues. Trimming at V came to 4 bases and at J to 3 bases, leaving 2 bases not matched to a gene. The germline V gene has CDR1 MGHDK and CDR2 SYGVNS. The DNA for the CDR3 is TGTGCCAGCAGTGCAGGGGGCGGCTACGAGCAGTACTTC. Protein: CASSAGGGYEQYF.

This chain uses TRBV28 with TRBJ1-4; 10 nucleotides agree with TRBD1. The ends lost 2 bases at V and 4 bases at J; junction bases unmatched: 10. The CDR3 covers 18 residues. CDR1 is MDHEN, CDR2 SYDVKM, per germline. As DNA, the CDR3 is TGTGCCAGCAGTTTACAAACCGGGACAGGGGTTTATAATGAAAAACTGTTTTTT. This codes for CASSLQTGTGVYNEKLFF.

V gene TRBV5-1 combines with J gene TRBJ2-5, with a possible D match to TRBD1 (5 bases). V was shortened by 3 bases and J by 3 bases, with 9 bases between the two germline ends. Germline values: CDR1 SGHRS, CDR2 YFSETQ. CDR3 length: 13 residues. Here the CDR3 DNA reads TGCGCCAGCAGCTACCAAGGGGAAGAGACCCAGTACTTC. Its translation: CASSYQGEETQYF.

The rearrangement joins TRBV7-8 to TRBJ1-5, with TRBD1 matching 9 bases. This CDR3 is built from 17 residues. Trimming took 5 bases from V and 1 from J; bases not matched to a gene: 9. Germline values: CDR1 SGHVS, CDR2 FQNEAQ. The CDR3 sequence: CASSRDRAPMSNQPQHF. The CDR3 nucleotides read TGTGCCAGCAGCAGGGACAGGGCCCCTATGAGCAATCAGCCCCAGCATTTT.

This chain joins TRBV4-2 and TRBJ2-2, with 7 bases fitting TRBD2. V shed 0 bases, J shed 2 bases, and the junction held 3 bases outside the gene matches. This CDR3 contains 16 residues. Germline assignment: CDR1 LGHNA and CDR2 YNFKEQ. The CDR3 nucleotides are TGTGCCAGCAGCCAAGAGAGCGGGACTAACACCGGGGAGCTGTTTTTT. Its protein is CASSQESGTNTGELFF.

The chain uses TRBV6-5 and TRBJ1-4; D is possibly TRBD1 (5 bases). V was cut by 6 bases and J by 2 bases, with 13 bases left in between. Germline CDR1 MNHEY, CDR2 SVGAGI. The CDR3 totals 15 residues. CDR3 coding DNA: TGTGCCAGCAGAGGCGGGGGAGAGACTAATGAAAAACTGTTTTTT. Its translation is CASRGGGETNEKLFF.

V gene TRBV6-5 combines with J gene TRBJ2-2; D remains ambiguous. V lost 8 bases and J 5 bases, leaving 6 bases between the germline ends. Germline CDR1 is MNHEY and CDR2 is SVGAGI. CDR3 size: 11 residues. DNA of the CDR3: TGTGCCAGCCTGAGAACCGGGGAGCTGTTTTTT. It codes for CASLRTGELFF.

The J gene is TRBJ2-1, the V gene TRBV4-1, with 10 bases fitting TRBD2. The germline gives CDR1 MGHRA, CDR2 YSYEKL. The CDR3 runs 16 residues. With 1 base clipped from V and 10 bases from J, the junction kept 10 bases outside the gene matches. The CDR3 nucleotides are TGCGCCAGCAGCCAAGTCATAGCGGGAGGAAGGGACGAGCAGTTCTTC. Amino acid sequence: CASSQVIAGGRDEQFF.

The CDR3 region has the DNA TGTGCCAGCAGGACGACAGGGCGTTCCGGGGAGCTGTTTTTT. Translated: CASRTTGRSGELFF. V gene TRBV27 combines with J gene TRBJ2-2; 7 positions match TRBD1. Germline CDR1 reads MNHEY; CDR2 reads SMNVEV (reference sequence). The CDR3 is 14 amino acids. With V trimmed by 6 bases and J by 6 bases, 7 bases remained unmatched.

The CDR3, as DNA: TGTGCCATCAGTGAGTCGAAGGGGCCTGATAATTCACCCCTCCACTTT. Its protein is CAISESKGPDNSPLHF. The chain carries TRBV10-3 and TRBJ1-6, with D tentatively TRBD1 (5 bases). Germline V CDR1 and CDR2: ENHRY, SYGVKD. V dropped 0 bases and J dropped 5 bases, with 11 bases sitting between them. This CDR3 region has 16 residues.

CDR3 in amino acids: CASSSGTGGNQPQHF. Written as DNA, the CDR3 is TGTGCCAGTAGCTCCGGGACAGGCGGAAATCAGCCCCAGCATTTT. V is TRBV19 and J is TRBJ1-5, with 8 bases aligning to TRBD1. The CDR3 consists of 15 residues. The V gene end was trimmed by 6 bases and the J gene end by 4 bases; junction bases not matched to a gene: 8. Germline V lookup: CDR1 LNHDA, CDR2 SQIVND (reference sequence).